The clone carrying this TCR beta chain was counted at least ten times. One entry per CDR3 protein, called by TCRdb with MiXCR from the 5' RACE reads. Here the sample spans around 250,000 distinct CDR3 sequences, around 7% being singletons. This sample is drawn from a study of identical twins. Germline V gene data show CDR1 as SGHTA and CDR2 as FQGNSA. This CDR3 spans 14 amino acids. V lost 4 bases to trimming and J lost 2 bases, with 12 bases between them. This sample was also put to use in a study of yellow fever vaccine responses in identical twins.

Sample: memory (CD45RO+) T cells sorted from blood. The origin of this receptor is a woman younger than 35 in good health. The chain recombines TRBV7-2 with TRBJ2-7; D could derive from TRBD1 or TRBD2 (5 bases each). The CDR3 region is CASSSWTGPYEQYF. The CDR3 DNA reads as TGTGCCAGCAGCTCTTGGACGGGACCCTACGAGCAGTACTTC.